Each of the 14 T cell receptor beta chains below was sequenced from the same sample in a study of T cells in Graves' hyperthyroidism and ophthalmopathy. Amplified TCR beta CDR3 regions came from RNA transcripts. The HTBI primer set drove a first-round RT-PCR of the TCR CDR3. TCRdb re-analysed the multiplex PCR reads in MiXCR, keeping a single row per CDR3 protein. The data contain around 660,000 distinct CDR3 sequences, 40% to 55% of them singletons. The specimen sequenced was peripheral blood or thyroid tissue (not recorded which). The receptors here all came from an adult man with Graves' disease, either hyperthyroidism or ophthalmopathy (not recorded which).

Remarks on this clonotype: An end of the junction differs from the germline gene, which may be a read error. This sequence joins TRBV2 and TRBJ1-1; D is uncertain. The CDR3 has 14 residues. Germline assignment: CDR1 SNHLY and CDR2 FYNNEI. CDR3 sequence reads: CASSRTAGNTEAFF. The CDR3 DNA reads as TGCGCCAGCAGTCGTACAGCGGGGAACACTGAAGCTTTCTTT.

The CDR3 sequence is CAISYEPRLGNTIYF. The CDR3 coding sequence is TGTGCCATCAGTTACGAGCCAAGACTTGGAAACACCATATATTTT. This sequence joins TRBV10-3 and TRBJ1-3; no reliable D call. The germline V gene encodes CDR1 ENHRY and CDR2 SYGVKD. This CDR3 has 15 amino acids. Trimming removed 5 bases from V and 3 bases from J, with 14 bases in between.

V and J are TRBV7-9 and TRBJ1-1; possibly TRBD1 for D (5 bases). The CDR3 covers 14 residues. Germline lookup yields CDR1 SEHNR and CDR2 FQNEAQ (reference sequence). The V and J ends lost 5 bases and 4 bases respectively, with 14 bases between them. As DNA, the CDR3 is TGTGCCAGCAGCATCCGGGACTTAGGCACTGAAGCTTTCTTT. It codes for CASSIRDLGTEAFF.

This clonotype was found many times. The chain employs TRBV29-1 and TRBJ2-5; the D call may be TRBD1 or TRBD2 (5 bases each). The V end lost 8 bases, the J end lost 0 bases, and 13 bases lay between the germline ends. CDR1 is SQVTM, CDR2 ANQGSEA, per germline. The CDR3 extends over 13 amino acids. CDR3 sequence reads: CSLLGAYQETQYF. The CDR3 bases are TGCAGCTTACTCGGGGCGTACCAAGAGACCCAGTACTTC.

In DNA, the CDR3 is TGCAGCGTTGTTCTTACAGGGGAAGCTTTCTTT. Its translation: CSVVLTGEAFF. The gene calls are TRBV29-1 and TRBJ1-1; D is possibly TRBD1 (6 bases). Deletions cut 4 bases from V and 8 bases from J, with 11 bases between. Germline V gives CDR1 SQVTM, CDR2 ANQGSEA. CDR3 length: 11 amino acids.

This clonotype was detected a few times. The chain is built from TRBV13 and TRBJ1-2; tentative D call: TRBD1 (5 bases). Trimming took 6 bases from V and 4 from J, leaving 9 bases between them. This CDR3 region has 12 residues. Germline CDR1 reads PRHDT; CDR2 reads FYEKMQ (reference sequence). The CDR3 spells CASSEGTYGYTF. CDR3 DNA: TGTGCCAGCAGTGAGGGGACCTATGGCTACACCTTC.

This clonotype was counted a few times. The chain joins TRBV19 to TRBJ1-4; D uncertain. CDR1 is LNHDA, CDR2 SQIVND, per germline (reference sequence). V lost 3 bases to trimming and J lost 4 bases, with 15 bases between them. The CDR3 totals 16 residues. As DNA, the CDR3 is TGTGCCAGTAGTATGGGTCGGAGGCGGTATAATGAAAAACTGTTTTTT. This translates into CASSMGRRRYNEKLFF.

This clonotype occurred many times. The chain is built from TRBV24-1 and TRBJ2-7, with D perhaps TRBD1 (5 bases). V dropped 3 bases and J dropped 0 bases, with 17 bases sitting between them. The germline CDR1 and CDR2 sequences are KGHDR and SFDVKD. This CDR3 is 17 amino acids long. The CDR3 loop reads CATSDPRDRPTSYEQYF. The DNA for the CDR3 is TGTGCCACCAGTGATCCGAGAGACAGACCGACCTCCTACGAGCAGTACTTC.

The rearrangement joins TRBV24-1 to TRBJ2-5; D might be TRBD2 (5 bases). Per the germline V gene, CDR1 is KGHDR and CDR2 is SFDVKD. Deletions cut 5 bases from V and 5 bases from J, with 23 bases between. The CDR3 has 17 amino acids. This CDR3 is CATSASSRGMDSETQYF. CDR3 nucleotide sequence: TGTGCCACCAGTGCTAGCTCTCGGGGAATGGATTCGGAGACCCAGTACTTC.

The chain combines TRBV2 with TRBJ1-2; the D gene is possibly TRBD1 (5 bases). This CDR3 has 17 amino acids. The germline CDR1 and CDR2 sequences are SNHLY and FYNNEI. V lost 6 bases and J 5 bases, leaving 25 bases between the germline ends. This chain's CDR3 is CASSVSPSVARGYGYTF. The DNA of the CDR3 is TGTGCCAGCAGCGTCTCCCCCTCAGTCGCCCGGGGGTATGGCTACACCTTC.

This chain links TRBV20-1 with TRBJ1-6, with a possible D match to TRBD1 (6 bases). V was clipped by 5 bases and J by 9 bases, with 20 bases between them. The CDR3 runs 15 residues. The germline V gene has CDR1 DFQATT and CDR2 SNEGSKA (reference sequence). For the CDR3, the DNA is TGCAGTGCTCTCAATCCACAGGGAAGAGGTTCACCCCTCCACTTT. Amino acids: CSALNPQGRGSPLHF.

V and J are TRBV7-2 and TRBJ1-2, with a tentative D call TRBD1 (5 bases). Trimming took off 5 bases at V and 5 bases at J, with 18 bases between the two ends. Germline loops: CDR1 SGHTA, CDR2 FQGNSA. The CDR3 sequence is 15 residues long. The CDR3 DNA sequence: TGTGCCAGCAGCATAACTGGGACGGACCTATATGGCTACACCTTC. It specifies CASSITGTDLYGYTF.

The V call is TRBV5-1, the J call TRBJ2-7; tentative D call: TRBD1 (5 bases). Trimming pared 0 bases from V and 3 bases from J, leaving 10 bases between. There are 14 residues in the CDR3. Germline CDR1 is SGHRS and CDR2 is YFSETQ. CDR3: CASSLARADYEQYF. The CDR3 nucleotides read TGCGCCAGCAGCTTGGCCAGGGCCGACTACGAGCAGTACTTC. Full variable domain (rest looked up from reference TRBV5-1 and TRBJ2-7): KAGVTQTPRYLIKTRGQQVTLSCSPISGHRSVSWYQQTPGQGLQFLFEYFSETQRNKGNFPGRFSGRQFSNSRSEMNVSTLELGDSALYLCASSLARADYEQYFGPGTRLTVT.

The gene calls are TRBV20-1 and TRBJ1-5; D might be TRBD1 (6 bases). This CDR3 comprises 15 residues. Trimming shortened V by 1 base and J by 1 base, and 11 bases separated the two germline ends. The germline V gene has CDR1 DFQATT and CDR2 SNEGSKA (reference sequence). The CDR3 DNA reads as TGCAGTGCTAGAGTTCGGGGGGCAAGCAATCAGCCCCAGCATTTT. It codes for CSARVRGASNQPQHF.